These 11 T cell receptor beta chains were all obtained from the same sample, sequenced in a study of CD8 T cells in Susac syndrome. A quantity of about 0.5 to 1 ug RNA underwent reverse transcription using random hexamers. TCRdb itself ran the immunoSEQ multiplex PCR reads through MiXCR, one entry per CDR3 protein. Of about 85,000 distinct CDR3 sequences listed, about 95% are singletons. The sample taken for sequencing was CD8+ T cells from PBMCs. All receptors derive from a human donor with Susac syndrome.

The gene calls are TRBV27 and TRBJ2-3; 9 nucleotides match TRBD1. Per the germline V gene, CDR1 is MNHEY and CDR2 is SMNVEV (reference sequence). This CDR3 contains 14 residues. V dropped 4 bases and J dropped 2; count of bases not matched to a gene: 1. The CDR3 protein is CASSWTGVTDTQYF. CDR3 nucleotides: TGTGCCAGCAGTTGGACAGGGGTCACAGATACGCAGTATTTT.

The chain combines TRBV20-1 with TRBJ2-2; 9 bases are shared with TRBD2. The length of the CDR3 is 16 residues. Germline-derived CDR1 and CDR2 are DFQATT and SNEGSKA (reference sequence). With V trimmed by 0 bases and J by 4 bases, 6 bases remained unmatched. As DNA, the CDR3 is TGCAGTGCTAGAGACTCTAGCGGGATGAGCACCGGGGAGCTGTTTTTT. The encoded protein is CSARDSSGMSTGELFF.

The genes are TRBV7-9 and TRBJ2-1; 8 positions agree with TRBD2. CDR1 is SEHNR, CDR2 FQNEAQ, per germline (reference sequence). The CDR3 sequence is 13 residues long. V gave up 5 bases and J gave up 6 bases; unmatched junction bases: 3. The CDR3 region is CASSTTSANEQFF. The CDR3 coding sequence is TGTGCCAGCAGCACGACTAGCGCCAATGAGCAGTTCTTC.

The chain joins TRBV28 to TRBJ2-5; 10 bases line up with TRBD1. Germline V gene sequence: CDR1 MDHEN, CDR2 SYDVKM. V lost 3 bases, J lost 1 base, and 11 bases stayed unmatched. The length of the CDR3 is 18 residues. The CDR3 region is CASSLTRDRGGTQETQYF. Written as DNA, the CDR3 is TGTGCCAGCAGTTTGACCCGGGACAGGGGAGGGACCCAAGAGACCCAGTACTTC.

The V call is TRBV27, the J call TRBJ2-3; possibly TRBD2 for D (5 bases). The germline V gene encodes CDR1 MNHEY and CDR2 SMNVEV (reference sequence). The V gene lost 8 bases and the J gene lost 2 bases, with 5 bases spanning the gap. CDR3 length equals 11 residues. The CDR3 sequence: CASGLTDTQYF. The DNA of the CDR3 is TGTGCCAGCGGACTCACAGATACGCAGTATTTT.

This chain links TRBV29-1 with TRBJ2-1; no reliable D call. The CDR3 is made up of 13 amino acids. The germline V and J ends were trimmed by 4 bases and 0 bases, with 7 bases remaining between them. CDR1 SQVTM and CDR2 ANQGSEA come from the germline V gene. The CDR3 DNA reads as TGCAGCGTTGCTCAGAGCTCCTACAATGAGCAGTTCTTC. The encoded protein is CSVAQSSYNEQFF.

The chain has TRBV5-1 and TRBJ2-7; the D is unclear. Germline CDR1 SGHRS, CDR2 YFSETQ. V was pared by 3 bases and J by 7 bases, with 8 bases between. This CDR3 has 11 amino acids. The CDR3 bases are TGCGCCAGCAGCTATCAAGCGGAGCAGTACTTC. Its protein is CASSYQAEQYF.

This chain joins TRBV27 and TRBJ2-5; TRBD2 matches 8 bases. CDR3 length: 15 residues. Losses at the gene ends were 3 bases for V and 4 bases for J; bases not matched to a gene: 7. Looked up from germline, CDR1 is MNHEY and CDR2 is SMNVEV (reference sequence). In DNA form, the CDR3 reads TGTGCCAGCAGTTTCCTAGCGGGCCCGATAGAGACCCAGTACTTC. This gives the protein CASSFLAGPIETQYF.

The chain carries TRBV6-5 and TRBJ2-1; D uncertain. From germline, CDR1 is MNHEY and CDR2 SVGAGI. CDR3 length: 15 residues. Trimming shortened V by 0 bases and J by 0 bases, and 6 bases separated the two germline ends. The CDR3 spells CASSYSADSYNEQFF. The DNA for the CDR3 is TGTGCCAGCAGTTACTCGGCAGACTCCTACAATGAGCAGTTCTTC.

The CDR3 bases are TGCAGCGACAGGACAGGCAATGAGCAGTTCTTC. This translates into CSDRTGNEQFF. The chain couples TRBV29-1 to TRBJ2-1, with 7 bases matching TRBD1. The V gene's germline CDR1 is SQVTM and CDR2 ANQGSEA. V lost 7 bases and J lost 6; bases outside the gene matches: 3. CDR3 length: 11 residues.

The genes are TRBV6-5 and TRBJ2-3; 9 bases match TRBD1. The J segment lost 4 bases and the V segment lost 4 bases, leaving 3 bases of the junction unmatched. Germline values: CDR1 MNHEY, CDR2 SVGAGI. CDR3 size: 14 residues. The CDR3 sequence: CASSWDRDADTQYF. CDR3 nucleotides: TGTGCCAGCAGTTGGGACAGGGATGCAGATACGCAGTATTTT.